This T cell receptor (beta chain) was observed in a study of blood T cells in healthy people across ages. Study-level findings and limits: Diversity estimated from one million T cells was considered an underestimate.

A single count supports this clonotype. The antigen is unknown. CDR3 length equals 14 residues. Trimming took 4 bases from V and 4 from J, leaving 14 bases between them. Germline loops: CDR1 SGHNT, CDR2 YYREEE (reference sequence). PBMCs, at least 7 million per sample, were isolated. Then a second PCR, running roughly 7 to 11 cycles, was carried out with a sample-barcoded 5' primer and a J-beta primer mix. TCRdb re-analysed the 5' RACE reads in MiXCR, keeping a single row per CDR3 protein. Among 550,000 to 750,000 distinct CDR3 sequences listed, 20% to 25% were seen once. Input material: blood. This TCR came from a man aged 65 to 85 in good health. This chain connects TRBV5-4 to TRBJ1-2; D is possibly TRBD1 (5 bases). CDR3 sequence (DNA): TGTGCCAGCAGCCCAGGGTTAAGACTCTATGGCTACACCTTC. Residues: CASSPGLRLYGYTF.